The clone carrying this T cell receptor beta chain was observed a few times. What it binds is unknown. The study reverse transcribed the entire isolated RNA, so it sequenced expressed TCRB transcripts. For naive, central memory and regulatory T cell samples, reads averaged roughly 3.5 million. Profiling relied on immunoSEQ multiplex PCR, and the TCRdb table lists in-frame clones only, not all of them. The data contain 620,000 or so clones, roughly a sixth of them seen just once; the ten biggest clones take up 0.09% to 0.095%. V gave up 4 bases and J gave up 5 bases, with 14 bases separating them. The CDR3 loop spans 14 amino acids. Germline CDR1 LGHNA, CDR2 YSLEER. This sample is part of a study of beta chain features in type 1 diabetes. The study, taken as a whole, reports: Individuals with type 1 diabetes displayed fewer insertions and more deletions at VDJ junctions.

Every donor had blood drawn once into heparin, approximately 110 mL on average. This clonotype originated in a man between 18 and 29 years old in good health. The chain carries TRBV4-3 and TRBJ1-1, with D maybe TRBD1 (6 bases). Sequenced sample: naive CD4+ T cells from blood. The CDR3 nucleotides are TGCGCCAGCAGCCCAGGAAGGGGGGGAACTGAAGCTTTCTTT. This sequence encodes CASSPGRGGTEAFF.